This T cell receptor (beta chain) was identified in a study of T cell responses to AZD1222 COVID-19 vaccine. Study observations and caveats: There were mostly white British donors and more females than males, and clonal diversity was possibly underestimated.

Some clones are missing from TCRdb's copy, which holds only in-frame ones; the method was immunoSEQ multiplex PCR. The sample consists of about 72,000 clones, roughly 89% of them appearing once. V was clipped by 4 bases and J by 1 base; unmatched bases: 8. The CDR3 consists of 15 residues. The germline V gene has CDR1 SGHRS and CDR2 YFSETQ. Concerning this clone: The antigen is unknown.

The gene calls are TRBV5-1 and TRBJ2-7; 7 nucleotides line up with TRBD1. The material sequenced was peripheral blood, taken on day 0 of AZD1222 vaccination. This clonotype originated in an adult in good health. In nucleotides, the CDR3 is TGCGCCAGCAGCCCAGGGACAGATATTTCCTACGAGCAGTACTTC. Amino acids: CASSPGTDISYEQYF.